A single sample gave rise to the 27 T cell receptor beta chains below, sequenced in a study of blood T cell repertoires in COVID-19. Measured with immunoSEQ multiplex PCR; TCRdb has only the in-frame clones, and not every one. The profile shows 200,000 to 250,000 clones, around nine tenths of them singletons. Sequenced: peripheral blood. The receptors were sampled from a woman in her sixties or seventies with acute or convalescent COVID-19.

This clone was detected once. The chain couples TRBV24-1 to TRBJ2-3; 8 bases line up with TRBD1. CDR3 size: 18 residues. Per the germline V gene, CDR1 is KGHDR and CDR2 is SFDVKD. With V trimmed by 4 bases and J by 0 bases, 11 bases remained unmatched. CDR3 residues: CATSDSGTGLFSTDTQYF. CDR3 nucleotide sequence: TGTGCCACCAGTGACTCCGGGACAGGTCTTTTCAGCACAGATACGCAGTATTTT.

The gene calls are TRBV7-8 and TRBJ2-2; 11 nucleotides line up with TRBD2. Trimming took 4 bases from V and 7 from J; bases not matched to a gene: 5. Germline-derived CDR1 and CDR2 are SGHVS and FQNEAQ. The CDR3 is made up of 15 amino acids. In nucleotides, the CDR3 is TGTGCCAGCAGCTCACTAGCGGGAGCTGGCGGGGAGCTGTTTTTT. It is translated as CASSSLAGAGGELFF.

CDR3 loop: CASSFGGWATDTQYF. The CDR3 nucleotides read TGTGCCAGCAGCTTTGGGGGCTGGGCGACAGATACGCAGTATTTT. The gene calls are TRBV7-9 and TRBJ2-3, with D tentatively TRBD1 (6 bases). CDR1 is SEHNR and CDR2 is FQNEAQ in the germline V gene (reference sequence). This CDR3 comprises 15 residues. The V end lost 3 bases, the J end lost 3 bases, and 13 bases lay between the germline ends.

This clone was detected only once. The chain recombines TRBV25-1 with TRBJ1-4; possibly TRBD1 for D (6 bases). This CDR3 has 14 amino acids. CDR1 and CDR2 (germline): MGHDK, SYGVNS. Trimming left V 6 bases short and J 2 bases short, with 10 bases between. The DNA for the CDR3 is TGTGCCAGCAGCACAGGGTGGACTAATGAAAAACTGTTTTTT. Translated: CASSTGWTNEKLFF. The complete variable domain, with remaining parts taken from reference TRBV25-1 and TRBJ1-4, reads EADIYQTPRYLVIGTGKKITLECSQTMGHDKMYWYQQDPGMELHLIHYSYGVNSTEKGDLSSESTVSRIRTEHFPLTLESARPSHTSQYLCASSTGWTNEKLFFGSGTQLSVL.

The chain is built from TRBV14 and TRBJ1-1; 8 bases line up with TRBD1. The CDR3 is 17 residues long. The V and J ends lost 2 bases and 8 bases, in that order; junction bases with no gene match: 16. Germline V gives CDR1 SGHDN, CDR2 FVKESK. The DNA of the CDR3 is TGTGCCAGCAGCCAAAGACAGGTCGCAGGGGGCGGTGGGGAAGCTTTCTTT. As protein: CASSQRQVAGGGGEAFF.

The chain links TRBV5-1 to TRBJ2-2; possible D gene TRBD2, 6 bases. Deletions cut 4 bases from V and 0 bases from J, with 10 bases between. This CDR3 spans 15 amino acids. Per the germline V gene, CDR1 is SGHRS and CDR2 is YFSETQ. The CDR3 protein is CASSPGGTNTGELFF. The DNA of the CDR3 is TGCGCCAGCAGCCCCGGGGGAACGAACACCGGGGAGCTGTTTTTT. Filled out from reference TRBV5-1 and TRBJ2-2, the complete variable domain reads KAGVTQTPRYLIKTRGQQVTLSCSPISGHRSVSWYQQTPGQGLQFLFEYFSETQRNKGNFPGRFSGRQFSNSRSEMNVSTLELGDSALYLCASSPGGTNTGELFFGEGSRLTVL.

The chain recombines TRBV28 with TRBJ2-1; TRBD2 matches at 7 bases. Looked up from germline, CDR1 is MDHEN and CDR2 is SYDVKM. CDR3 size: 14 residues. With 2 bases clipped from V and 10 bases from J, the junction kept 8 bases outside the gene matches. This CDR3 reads CASSLIDRAGEQFF. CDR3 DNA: TGTGCCAGCAGTTTAATCGACCGAGCGGGGGAGCAGTTCTTC.

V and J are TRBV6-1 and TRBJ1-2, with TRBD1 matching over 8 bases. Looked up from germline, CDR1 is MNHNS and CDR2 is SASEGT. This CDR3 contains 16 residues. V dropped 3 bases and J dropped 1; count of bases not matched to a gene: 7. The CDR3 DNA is TGTGCCAGCAGTGATACCGGGACAGGAGGTAACTATGGCTACACCTTC. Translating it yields CASSDTGTGGNYGYTF.

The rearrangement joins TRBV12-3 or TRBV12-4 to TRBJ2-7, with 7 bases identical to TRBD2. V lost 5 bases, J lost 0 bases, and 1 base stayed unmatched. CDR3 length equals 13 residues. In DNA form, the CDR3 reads TGTGCCAGCAGTCCTAGCGGCTCCTACGAGCAGTACTTC. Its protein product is CASSPSGSYEQYF.

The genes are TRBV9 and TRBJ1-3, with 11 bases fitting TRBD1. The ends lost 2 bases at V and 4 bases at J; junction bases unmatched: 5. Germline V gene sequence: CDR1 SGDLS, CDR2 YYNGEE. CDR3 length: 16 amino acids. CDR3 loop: CASSVRGQGAGNTIYF. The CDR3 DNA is TGTGCCAGCAGCGTCCGTGGACAGGGGGCGGGAAACACCATATATTTT.

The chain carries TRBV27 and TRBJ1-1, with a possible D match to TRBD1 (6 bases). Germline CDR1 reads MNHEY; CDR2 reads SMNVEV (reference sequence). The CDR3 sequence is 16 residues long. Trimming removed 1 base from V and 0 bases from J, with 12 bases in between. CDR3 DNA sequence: TGTGCCAGCAGTTTATTGACAGGCCGCCTGAACACTGAAGCTTTCTTT. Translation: CASSLLTGRLNTEAFF.

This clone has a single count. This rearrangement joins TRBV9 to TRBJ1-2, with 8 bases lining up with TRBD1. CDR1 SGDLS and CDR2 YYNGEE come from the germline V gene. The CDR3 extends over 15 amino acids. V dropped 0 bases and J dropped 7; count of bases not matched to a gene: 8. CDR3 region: CASSVVGGQGSGYTF. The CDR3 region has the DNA TGTGCCAGCAGCGTAGTGGGTGGACAGGGAAGTGGCTACACCTTC.

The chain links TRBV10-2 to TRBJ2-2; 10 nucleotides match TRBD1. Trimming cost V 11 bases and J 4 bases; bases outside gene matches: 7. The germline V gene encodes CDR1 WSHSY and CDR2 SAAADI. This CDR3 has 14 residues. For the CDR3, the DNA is TGCGCCCGCCGGGACAGGGGCGGCACCGGGGAGCTGTTTTTT. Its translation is CARRDRGGTGELFF.

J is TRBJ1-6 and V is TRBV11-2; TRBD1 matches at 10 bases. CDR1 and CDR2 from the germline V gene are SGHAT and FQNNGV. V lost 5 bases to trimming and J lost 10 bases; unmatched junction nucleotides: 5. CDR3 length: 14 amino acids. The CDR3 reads CASSRTGGRSPLHF. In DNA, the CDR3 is TGTGCCAGCAGCAGGACAGGGGGAAGGTCACCCCTCCACTTT.

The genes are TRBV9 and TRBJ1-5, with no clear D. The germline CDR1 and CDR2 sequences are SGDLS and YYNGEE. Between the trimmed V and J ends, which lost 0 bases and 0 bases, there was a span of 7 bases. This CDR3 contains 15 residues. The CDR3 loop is CASSVGPLSNQPQHF. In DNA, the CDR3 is TGTGCCAGCAGCGTAGGGCCCCTTAGCAATCAGCCCCAGCATTTT. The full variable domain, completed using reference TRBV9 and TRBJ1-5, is DSGVTQTPKHLITATGQRVTLRCSPRSGDLSVYWYQQSLDQGLQFLIQYYNGEERAKGNILERFSAQQFPDLHSELNLSSLELGDSALYFCASSVGPLSNQPQHFGDGTRLSIL.

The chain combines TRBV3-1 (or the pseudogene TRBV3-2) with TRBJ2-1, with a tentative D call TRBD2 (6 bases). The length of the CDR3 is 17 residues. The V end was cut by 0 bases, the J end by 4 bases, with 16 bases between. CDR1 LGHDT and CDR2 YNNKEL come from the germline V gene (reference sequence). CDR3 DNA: TGTGCCAGCAGCCAAGATTCGAGGGGAGGCATTTACAATGAGCAGTTCTTC. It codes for CASSQDSRGGIYNEQFF.

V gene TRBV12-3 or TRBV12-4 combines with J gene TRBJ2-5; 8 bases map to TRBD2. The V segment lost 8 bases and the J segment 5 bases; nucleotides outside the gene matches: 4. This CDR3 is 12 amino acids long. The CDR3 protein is CASGTRRETQYF. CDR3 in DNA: TGTGCCAGCGGGACTAGAAGGGAGACCCAGTACTTC.

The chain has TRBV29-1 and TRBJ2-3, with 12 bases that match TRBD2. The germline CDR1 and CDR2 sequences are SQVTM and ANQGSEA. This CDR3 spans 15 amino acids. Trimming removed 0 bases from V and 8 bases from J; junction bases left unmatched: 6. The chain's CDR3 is CSVEELAGGFGTQYF. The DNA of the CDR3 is TGCAGCGTTGAAGAACTAGCGGGGGGTTTTGGTACGCAGTATTTT.

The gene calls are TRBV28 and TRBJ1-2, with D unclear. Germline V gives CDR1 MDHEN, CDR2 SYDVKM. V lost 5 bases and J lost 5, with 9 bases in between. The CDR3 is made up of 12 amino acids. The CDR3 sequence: CASSNYGYGYTF. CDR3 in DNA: TGTGCCAGCAGTAATTACGGTTATGGCTACACCTTC.

The CDR3 DNA follows: TGTGCCAGCAGCACAGGGCTCCTTAGCAATCAGCCCCAGCATTTT. Its protein product is CASSTGLLSNQPQHF. The V gene is TRBV9, the J gene TRBJ1-5, with TRBD1 as a possible D gene (6 bases). CDR3 length equals 15 residues. The V gene's germline CDR1 is SGDLS and CDR2 YYNGEE. V gave up 4 bases and J gave up 0 bases, with 11 bases separating them.

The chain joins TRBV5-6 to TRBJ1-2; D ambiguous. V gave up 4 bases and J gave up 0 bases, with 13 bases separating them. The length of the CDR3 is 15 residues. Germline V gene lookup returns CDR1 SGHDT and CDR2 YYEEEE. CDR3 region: CASSTNPRANYGYTF. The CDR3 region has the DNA TGTGCCAGCAGCACCAACCCTCGGGCTAACTATGGCTACACCTTC.

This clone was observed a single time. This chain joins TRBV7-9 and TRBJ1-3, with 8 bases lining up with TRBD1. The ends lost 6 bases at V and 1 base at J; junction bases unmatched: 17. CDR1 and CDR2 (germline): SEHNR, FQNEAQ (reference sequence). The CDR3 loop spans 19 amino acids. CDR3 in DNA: TGTGCCAGCAGTTTACTGGGCGGGACAGGAGCCCTTTCTGGAAACACCATATATTTT. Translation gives CASSLLGGTGALSGNTIYF. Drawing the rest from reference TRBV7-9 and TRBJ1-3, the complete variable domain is DTGVSQNPRHKITKRGQNVTFRCDPISEHNRLYWYRQTLGQGPEFLTYFQNEAQLEKSRLLSDRFSAERPKGSFSTLEIQRTEQGDSAMYLCASSLLGGTGALSGNTIYFGEGSWLTVV.

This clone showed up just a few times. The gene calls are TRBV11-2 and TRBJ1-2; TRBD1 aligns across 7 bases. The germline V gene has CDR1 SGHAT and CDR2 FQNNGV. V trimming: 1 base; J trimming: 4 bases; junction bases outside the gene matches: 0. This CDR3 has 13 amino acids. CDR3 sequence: CASSLAGGYGYTF. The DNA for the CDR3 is TGTGCCAGCAGCTTAGCAGGGGGCTATGGCTACACCTTC.

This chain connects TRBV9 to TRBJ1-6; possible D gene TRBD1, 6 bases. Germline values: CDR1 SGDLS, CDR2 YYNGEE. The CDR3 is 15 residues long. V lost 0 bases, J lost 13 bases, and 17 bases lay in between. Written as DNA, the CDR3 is TGTGCCAGCAGCGTAGCCCCGACGAGGGGGGGCCCCCTCCACTTT. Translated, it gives CASSVAPTRGGPLHF.

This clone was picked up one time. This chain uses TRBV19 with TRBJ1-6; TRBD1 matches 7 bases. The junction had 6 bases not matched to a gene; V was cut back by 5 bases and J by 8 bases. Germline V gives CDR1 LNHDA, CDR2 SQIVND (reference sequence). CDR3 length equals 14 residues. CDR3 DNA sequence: TGTGCCAGTAGTCTTATAACAGGGGATTCACCCCTCCACTTT. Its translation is CASSLITGDSPLHF.

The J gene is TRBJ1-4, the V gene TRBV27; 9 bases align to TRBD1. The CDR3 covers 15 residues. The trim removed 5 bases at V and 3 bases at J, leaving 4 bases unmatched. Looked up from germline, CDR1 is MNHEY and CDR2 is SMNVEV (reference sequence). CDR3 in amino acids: CASSPRQGANEKLFF. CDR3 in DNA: TGTGCCAGCAGTCCACGACAGGGGGCTAATGAAAAACTGTTTTTT.

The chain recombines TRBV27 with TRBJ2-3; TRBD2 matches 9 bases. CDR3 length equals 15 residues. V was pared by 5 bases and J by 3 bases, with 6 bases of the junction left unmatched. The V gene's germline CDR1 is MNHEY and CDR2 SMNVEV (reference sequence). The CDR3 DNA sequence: TGTGCCAGCAGTCGCGCGGGGGGGCGGACAGATACGCAGTATTTT. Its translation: CASSRAGGRTDTQYF.